This T cell receptor (beta chain) was sequenced during a study of T-cell memory formation after mild COVID-19 (dated by TCRdb to the early 2020s). In terms of the full investigation: Most TCR sequence clusters were specific to one of the two donors. Longitudinal TCRalpha and TCRbeta repertoire sequencing tracked T-cell clones expanding and contracting after mild COVID-19 in a couple of donors. The cohort was made up of two young adult volunteers, one female and one male, who were previously healthy.

Many counts were recorded for this clonotype. Its binding antigen is unknown. No much larger clonotype is one base removed from it; base qualities were not supplied. Ficoll-Paque density gradient centrifugation was used to isolate PBMCs. The data were produced on an Illumina NovaSeq 6000. cDNA libraries for TCRalpha and TCRbeta were prepared by 5'RACE using constant-segment primers, with sample barcodes and unique molecular identifiers added. Trizol reagent was used to extract RNA from every sample. The libraries were amplified in two PCR steps, and the second step added a second sample barcode and Illumina TruSeq adapters. Sequencing of the libraries was done on an Illumina NovaSeq, producing 2 x 150 bp paired-end reads. As for the original processing: The reads were demultiplexed and collapsed into UMI-guided consensus sequences using migec v1.2.7. Using mixcr v2.1.11, the UMI consensuses were aligned to TRA and TRB V and J templates and assembled into clonotypes. Expanded or contracted clonotypes were those called significant by both edgeR and NoisET, with noise models trained on biological replicates. For edgeR calls, the thresholds were a false discovery rate-adjusted p below 0.01 and a log2 fold-change of 1. PCA with hierarchical clustering of max-normalized trajectories of the 1000 most abundant clonotypes was used as exploratory dynamics analysis. Each responding clone was given a CD4 or CD8 phenotype based on the CD4+ and CD8+ repertoires, which had been sequenced separately. TCRdb took the public reads, trimmed them with fastp at Q25, ran MiXCR for clone calling and kept in-frame beta chains. When rows share a CDR3 protein, they turn into one entry using the most common DNA and genes. TCRdb's processing, not the study's, gives the V and J calls here. The sample table holds hundreds of thousands of distinct CDR3 sequences, of which 20% to 25% were seen once. Jointly, the top ten make up around an eighth of the sample.

V is clipped by 6 bases and J by 2 bases, and the sequence between their germline boundaries is 13 bases long. The cysteine opens and the phenylalanine closes a CDR3 of 14 amino acids. Just the 42-base CDR3 DNA is kept, in frame starting at base 1. Broad study findings and their caveats: Clones contracting from day 15 to 85 had balanced CD4/CD8 phenotypes, while a second wave expanding from day 15 to 37 was biased towards CD4+. Contracting CD4+ clones turned up mainly in the CM and EM memory subsets, whereas EMRA was where CD8+ clones were enriched. Whether the second-wave clones peaking on day 37 were SARS-CoV-2 specific was not confirmed. The detection of some responding clones in pre-infection memory suggests that pre-existing cross-reactive memory T cells joined the SARS-CoV-2 response. Only a couple of mild cases were covered by the study, and larger cohorts that include severe cases with pre-infection samples were considered necessary.

The clonotype originates from an adult woman who had mild COVID-19 (a few samples of this study predate the infection). The sample titles of this study are shuffled in the database, so cell type and time point are left out; the donor was told from shared clones. The rearranged segments are TRBV12-3 or TRBV12-4 and TRBJ2-5; the D gene lacks a confident call. The sample taken for sequencing was PBMCs or a T cell subset sorted from them (not recorded which). The DNA sequence follows: TGTGCCAGCAGCCGGCAGGTTTCTCAAGAGACCCAGTACTTC. Protein translation: CASSRQVSQETQYF.